A single sample is the source of the 26 T cell receptor beta chains below, sequenced in a study of blood T cell repertoires in COVID-19. Repertoires were generated with immunoSEQ multiplex PCR, while TCRdb's copy carries only in-frame clones and drops some. This table holds about 55,000 clones, 90% found once. Specimen: peripheral blood. These receptors originate from a man aged 40-49 years with acute or convalescent COVID-19.

The chain recombines TRBV19 with TRBJ2-6; no firm D call. The CDR3 covers 16 residues. V was shortened by 1 base and J by 2 bases, with 9 bases between the two germline ends. Germline V lookup: CDR1 LNHDA, CDR2 SQIVND (reference sequence). The CDR3 nucleotides read TGTGCCAGTAGTATAGGGGCAGTTACTGGGGCCAACGTCCTGACTTTC. This codes for CASSIGAVTGANVLTF.

The chain is built from TRBV19 and TRBJ2-5; unclear D gene. The CDR3 sequence is 11 residues long. Germline-derived CDR1 and CDR2 are LNHDA and SQIVND (reference sequence). V was trimmed by 4 bases and J by 4 bases, leaving 4 bases between them. The CDR3 region is CASSTGETQYF. The CDR3 DNA is TGTGCCAGTAGTACGGGAGAGACCCAGTACTTC.

V and J are TRBV27 and TRBJ2-2, with D perhaps matching TRBD2 (6 bases). Trimming took off 3 bases at V and 14 bases at J, with 13 bases between the two ends. The CDR3 runs to 12 residues. Per germline, CDR1 MNHEY and CDR2 SMNVEV (reference sequence). CDR3 loop: CASSFRDSRLFF. The CDR3 DNA sequence: TGTGCCAGCAGTTTCCGGGACTCCCGACTGTTTTTT.

The V call is TRBV7-6, the J call TRBJ2-5, with 11 bases identical to TRBD1. The CDR3 sequence is 16 residues long. Per germline, CDR1 SGHVS and CDR2 FNYEAQ. Germline trimming cut 4 bases from V and 4 bases from J; bases unmatched to any gene: 8. CDR3 sequence (DNA): TGTGCCAGCAGCTCAAGGACAGGGGGCGGAGGAGAGACCCAGTACTTC. As protein: CASSSRTGGGGETQYF.

The gene calls are TRBV24-1 and TRBJ1-2, with D perhaps matching TRBD1 (6 bases). CDR3 length: 16 amino acids. Germline V gene sequence: CDR1 KGHDR, CDR2 SFDVKD. The V gene lost 5 bases and the J gene lost 8 bases, with 23 bases spanning the gap. CDR3 region: CATSVRGKQYPGGYTF. The DNA of the CDR3 is TGTGCCACCAGTGTTAGGGGGAAACAGTACCCAGGAGGCTACACCTTC.

The chain has TRBV30 and TRBJ2-2, with D perhaps matching TRBD2 (6 bases). The germline V gene encodes CDR1 GTSNPN and CDR2 SVGIG (reference sequence). The CDR3 is 15 residues long. Trimming shortened V by 4 bases and J by 2 bases, and 14 bases separated the two germline ends. The CDR3 bases are TGTGCCTGGACCGCCCTAGCGCGAAACACCGGGGAGCTGTTTTTT. Protein: CAWTALARNTGELFF. The full variable domain, rest sourced from reference TRBV30 and TRBJ2-2, is SQTIHQWPATLVQPVGSPLSLECTVEGTSNPNLYWYRQAAGRGLQLLFYSVGIGQISSEVPQNLSASRPQDRQFILSSKKLLLSDSGFYLCAWTALARNTGELFFGEGSRLTVL.

This clone is labeled as medium-sized. The chain carries TRBV4-1 and TRBJ2-7; tentative D call: TRBD2 (6 bases). Germline assignment: CDR1 MGHRA and CDR2 YSYEKL. V was cut by 2 bases and J by 2 bases, with 16 bases left in between. CDR3 length equals 16 residues. Written as DNA, the CDR3 is TGCGCCAGCAGCCAAAATTTTGAGGCGGGGACCTACGAGCAGTACTTC. Encoded protein: CASSQNFEAGTYEQYF.

The J gene is TRBJ2-1, the V gene TRBV10-3; 8 bases agree with TRBD2. This CDR3 region has 15 residues. Losses at the gene ends were 0 bases for V and 5 bases for J; bases not matched to a gene: 3. The germline CDR1 and CDR2 sequences are ENHRY and SYGVKD. The CDR3 protein is CAISESRAGDNEQFF. CDR3 sequence (DNA): TGTGCCATCAGTGAGTCGCGAGCGGGAGACAATGAGCAGTTCTTC.

The sample holds one count of this clone. J is TRBJ1-5 and V is TRBV4-1; possibly TRBD1 for D (6 bases). This CDR3 has 16 amino acids. Germline lookup yields CDR1 MGHRA and CDR2 YSYEKL. The V end was cut by 5 bases, the J end by 1 base, with 15 bases between. The CDR3 coding sequence is TGCGCCAGCAGCGAGGGGGGGGCGGGAAGCAATCAGCCCCAGCATTTT. Protein sequence: CASSEGGAGSNQPQHF.

This chain links TRBV24-1 with TRBJ2-3; 7 bases fit TRBD2. Unmatched junction bases numbered 7, after V lost 0 bases and J lost 2 bases. The germline CDR1 and CDR2 sequences are KGHDR and SFDVKD. The length of the CDR3 is 17 residues. The CDR3 protein is CATSDLGGSRPTDTQYF. In nucleotides, the CDR3 is TGTGCCACCAGTGATTTGGGCGGGAGCCGGCCCACAGATACGCAGTATTTT.

The gene calls are TRBV5-1 and TRBJ1-6; D gene ambiguous. Trimming stripped 3 bases from V and 9 bases from J, with 10 bases between. CDR1 is SGHRS, CDR2 YFSETQ, per germline. This CDR3 comprises 13 residues. The CDR3 nucleotides are TGCGCCAGCAGCTACAACAGCCGTTCACCCCTCCACTTT. This sequence encodes CASSYNSRSPLHF. The complete variable domain, with remaining parts taken from reference TRBV5-1 and TRBJ1-6, reads KAGVTQTPRYLIKTRGQQVTLSCSPISGHRSVSWYQQTPGQGLQFLFEYFSETQRNKGNFPGRFSGRQFSNSRSEMNVSTLELGDSALYLCASSYNSRSPLHFGNGTRLTVT.

The gene calls are TRBV5-4 and TRBJ2-5; D perhaps matches TRBD2 (6 bases). Germline V lookup: CDR1 SGHNT, CDR2 YYREEE (reference sequence). This CDR3 has 15 amino acids. Trimming stripped 1 base from V and 3 bases from J, with 13 bases between. The CDR3 bases are TGTGCCAGCAGCTTGAGGTTGTCGGGGGAAGAGACCCAGTACTTC. Protein sequence: CASSLRLSGEETQYF.

The chain employs TRBV5-1 and TRBJ2-1; no reliable D call. Germline V CDR1 and CDR2: SGHRS, YFSETQ. The CDR3 consists of 12 residues. V was clipped by 4 bases and J by 5 bases, with 7 bases between them. As DNA, the CDR3 is TGCGCCAGCAGCATCCCCAACAATGAGCAGTTCTTC. It yields the protein CASSIPNNEQFF.

The chain links TRBV18 to TRBJ1-4, with D tentatively TRBD1 (5 bases). The germline V gene encodes CDR1 KGHSH and CDR2 LQKENI. Trimming took 4 bases from V and 0 from J, leaving 9 bases between them. This CDR3 is 15 amino acids long. The CDR3: CASSLRTSTNEKLFF. The DNA of the CDR3 is TGTGCCAGCTCACTTCGGACATCAACTAATGAAAAACTGTTTTTT.

This chain links TRBV12-2 with TRBJ2-5; TRBD2, as called in the table, went unchecked against the DNA. TRBV12-2 is listed as a pseudogene. CDR3 length: 16 residues. This CDR3 is CASRLADSSGRKTQYF. The CDR3 coding sequence is TGTGCAAGTCGCTTAGCGGACAGTAGCGGGAGAAAGACCCAGTACTTC.

The V gene is TRBV11-2, the J gene TRBJ1-5; D uncertain. V lost 2 bases and J 0 bases, leaving 5 bases between the germline ends. The CDR3 length is 14 residues. The germline V gene encodes CDR1 SGHAT and CDR2 FQNNGV. In DNA form, the CDR3 reads TGTGCCAGCAGCTTACGGGGTAGCAATCAGCCCCAGCATTTT. As protein: CASSLRGSNQPQHF.

This chain joins TRBV5-4 and TRBJ2-1; the D gene is possibly TRBD1 (5 bases). Germline V gene data show CDR1 as SGHNT and CDR2 as YYREEE (reference sequence). This CDR3 region has 14 residues. Trimming removed 3 bases at V and 1 base at J, with 8 bases between. The CDR3 loop reads CASSSRDSYNEQFF. The CDR3 nucleotides read TGTGCCAGCAGCTCCAGGGATTCCTACAATGAGCAGTTCTTC.

This clone was found once. The chain carries TRBV5-6 and TRBJ2-5; 7 nucleotides match TRBD1. Germline V lookup: CDR1 SGHDT, CDR2 YYEEEE. Losses at the gene ends were 4 bases for V and 1 base for J; bases not matched to a gene: 7. The CDR3 extends over 15 amino acids. In nucleotides, the CDR3 is TGTGCCAGCAGCCCTACAGCAGGGGGCCAAGAGACCCAGTACTTC. Its protein is CASSPTAGGQETQYF.

The genes are TRBV6-5 and TRBJ2-7; D may be TRBD1 (6 bases). Germline CDR1 MNHEY, CDR2 SVGAGI. The CDR3 is 13 residues long. V was trimmed by 11 bases and J by 4 bases, leaving 18 bases between them. Written as DNA, the CDR3 is TGTGCCTCAAGAGGGACATCTAAATACGAGCAGTACTTC. Translated: CASRGTSKYEQYF.

The J gene is TRBJ1-1, the V gene TRBV4-3; perhaps TRBD1 as D (6 bases). The V end lost 0 bases, the J end lost 0 bases, and 8 bases lay between the germline ends. Per germline, CDR1 LGHNA and CDR2 YSLEER. This CDR3 has 15 residues. CDR3 protein: CASSQDWTVNTEAFF. The CDR3 nucleotides are TGCGCCAGCAGCCAAGATTGGACAGTGAACACTGAAGCTTTCTTT.

The gene calls are TRBV27 and TRBJ1-6; 12 bases match TRBD1. This CDR3 spans 16 amino acids. V dropped 3 bases and J dropped 7; count of bases not matched to a gene: 4. Germline CDR1 reads MNHEY; CDR2 reads SMNVEV (reference sequence). This chain's CDR3 is CASSLGQGAQNSPLHF. DNA of the CDR3: TGTGCCAGCAGTTTGGGACAGGGGGCCCAAAATTCACCCCTCCACTTT.

This chain links TRBV19 with TRBJ1-5; 8 bases fit TRBD1. Germline lookup yields CDR1 LNHDA and CDR2 SQIVND (reference sequence). Unmatched junction bases numbered 15, after V lost 5 bases and J lost 3 bases. The length of the CDR3 is 18 residues. As DNA, the CDR3 is TGTGCCAGTAGTTTGCTCCCGGGACAGGCCCTACCCAATCAGCCCCAGCATTTT. This sequence encodes CASSLLPGQALPNQPQHF.

The gene calls are TRBV19 and TRBJ2-7; 12 nucleotides match TRBD2. The CDR3 is made up of 13 amino acids. Germline CDR1 and CDR2: LNHDA and SQIVND (reference sequence). J was trimmed by 5 bases and V by 5 bases; bases with no gene match: 1. CDR3 sequence: CASSRTSGDEQYF. CDR3 DNA: TGTGCCAGTAGTCGGACTAGCGGGGACGAGCAGTACTTC.

The V call is TRBV2, the J call TRBJ2-3; 9 bases map to TRBD2. CDR3 length: 14 residues. J gave up 6 bases and V 5 bases, and 6 bases lay outside the gene matches. CDR1 and CDR2 (germline): SNHLY, FYNNEI. The CDR3 bases are TGTGCCAGCAGTCTTAGCGGGAGAGGGGATACGCAGTATTTT. Protein product: CASSLSGRGDTQYF.

The rearrangement uses TRBV9 and TRBJ2-1; weak D call: TRBD1 (5 bases). Trimming stripped 3 bases from V and 1 base from J, with 17 bases between. CDR1 SGDLS and CDR2 YYNGEE come from the germline V gene. The CDR3 length is 17 residues. The CDR3 DNA sequence: TGTGCCAGCAGCGCGAGAAAGGGGCAGCAATCCTACAATGAGCAGTTCTTC. It is translated as CASSARKGQQSYNEQFF.

The chain is built from TRBV27 and TRBJ2-7; D remains unclear. From germline, CDR1 is MNHEY and CDR2 SMNVEV (reference sequence). Trimming took 2 bases from V and 0 from J, leaving 11 bases between them. This CDR3 region has 15 residues. CDR3 DNA: TGTGCCAGCAGTTTAAATCGCGGTCCCTCCTACGAGCAGTACTTC. Its translation: CASSLNRGPSYEQYF.